This T cell receptor beta chain was identified during a study of cytomegalovirus exposure and HLA in healthy donors. Study information: Early released data comprised some 85 million unique TCRs from HLA-typed donors. Findings and caveats of the study: Across donors, sequencing depth was assumed by presence/absence analyses to be roughly uniform. According to an earlier analysis, most TCR beta V segments yielded productive rearrangements about 87% or about 30% of the time.

Primers: 60 Vbeta forward and 13 Jbeta reverse. Data came from immunoSEQ multiplex PCR; TCRdb stores just in-frame clones and leaves some out. The sample has approximately 220,000 clones; about 74% are singletons. Looked up from germline, CDR1 is LNHDA and CDR2 is SQIVND (reference sequence). The CDR3 runs 13 residues. The V gene end was trimmed by 5 bases and the J gene end by 8 bases; junction bases not matched to a gene: 7. On this clone itself: Its antigen is unknown.

J is TRBJ1-2 and V is TRBV19, with 8 nucleotides matching TRBD1. The sequence was collected from a woman in her 30s in good health and CMV-seronegative. Material: PBMCs. The CDR3 coding sequence is TGTGCCAGTAGTGAGAGGACAGGGCAGGGCTACACCTTC. It translates to CASSERTGQGYTF.